This T cell receptor beta chain is drawn from a study of blood T cells in healthy people across ages. A second PCR, run for about 7 to 11 cycles, used a sample-barcoded 5' primer plus a J-beta primer mix. One entry per CDR3 protein results from TCRdb running MiXCR on the 5' RACE reads. The data contain approximately 800,000 distinct CDR3 sequences, 62% of them seen just once; the ten biggest clones take up roughly a quarter. The material sequenced was blood. This TCR was sampled from a man aged 25 to 40 in good health.

The CDR3 region has the DNA TGCGCCAGCAGCCAAGATGCCTGGGGGGCTGATACTAGCACAGATACGCAGTATTTT. It specifies CASSQDAWGADTSTDTQYF. The chain has TRBV4-3 and TRBJ2-3; D assignment may be TRBD1 or TRBD2 (6 bases each). The germline V gene has CDR1 LGHNA and CDR2 YSLEER. V lost 0 bases and J lost 0, with 19 bases in between. The CDR3 sequence is 19 residues long.